A selection of T cell receptor beta chains follows, all from one sample in a study of cytomegalovirus exposure and HLA in healthy donors. Data came from immunoSEQ multiplex PCR; TCRdb stores just in-frame clones and leaves some out. The sample records about 82,000 clones, 70% to 80% being singletons. Sequenced input: PBMCs. These receptor sequences come from a man aged 50 to 59 in good health and CMV-seronegative. The CDR3 runs from the conserved cysteine through the conserved F or W. D genes are given only for firm matches. Clone size appears in some rows only: once, few, many, or a class for an expanded clone.

v_call	j_call	d_call	clone_size	cdr3_aa	cdr3_nt
TRBV30	TRBJ1-2	NA	NA	CAWSVGAAGYGYTF	TGTGCCTGGAGTGTGGGGGCCGCGGGCTATGGCTACACCTTC
TRBV6-6	TRBJ1-2	NA	NA	CASSYSISPGSSGYAF	TGTGCCAGCAGTTACTCGATAAGCCCCGGGAGTTCGGGCTACGCCTTC
TRBV9	TRBJ2-5	TRBD1	NA	CASSDRGTQETQYF	TGTGCCAGCAGCGACAGGGGAACCCAAGAGACCCAGTACTTC
TRBV4-1	TRBJ1-2	TRBD1	NA	CASSQDPGQQGNYGYTF	TGCGCCAGCAGCCAAGACCCGGGACAGCAGGGAAACTATGGCTACACCTTC
TRBV5-4	TRBJ2-7	TRBD2	NA	CTSSLGTSGGPYEQYF	TGTACCAGCAGCTTGGGGACTAGCGGGGGGCCTTACGAGCAGTACTTC
TRBV18	TRBJ1-6	NA	once	CASSQNPTSSYNSPLHF	TGTGCCAGCTCACAAAATCCCACAAGCTCCTATAATTCACCCCTCCACTTT
TRBV5-1	TRBJ1-2	TRBD1	NA	CASSTGTGGYGYTF	TGCGCCAGCAGCACTGGGACAGGGGGCTACGGCTACACCTTC
TRBV19	TRBJ2-2	NA	few	CASSIGNGAGELFF	TGTGCCAGTAGTATCGGGAACGGGGCCGGGGAGCTGTTTTTT
TRBV5-1	TRBJ2-3	TRBD2	NA	CASSLAETGLITDTQYF	TGCGCCAGCAGCTTGGCCGAGACGGGACTAATTACAGATACGCAGTATTTT
TRBV5-1	TRBJ2-1	TRBD2	few	CASSLLAVSNEQFF	TGCGCCAGCAGCCTGCTAGCGGTGAGTAATGAGCAGTTCTTC
TRBV9	TRBJ2-2	NA	NA	CASSPSERELFF	TGTGCCAGCAGCCCCTCCGAGCGGGAGCTGTTTTTT